A selection of T cell receptor beta chains follows, all from one sample in a study of cytomegalovirus exposure and HLA in healthy donors. Data came from immunoSEQ multiplex PCR; TCRdb stores just in-frame clones and leaves some out. Of approximately 200,000 clones in the sample, 83% were seen once. Sequencing was performed on PBMCs. These receptors all come from a girl aged 5 to 17 in good health and CMV-seronegative. The CDR3 runs from the conserved cysteine through the conserved F or W. Fields, in order: V gene, clone size, D gene, CDR3 length, J gene, CDR3 DNA, CDR3 protein. A D gene is named only where the DNA matches it firmly. Size is stated for part of the rows, as once, few or many counts, or as a class when the clone is expanded.

V gene: TRBV9
clone size: .
D gene: .
CDR3 length: 15
J gene: TRBJ2-5
CDR3 DNA: TGTGCCAGCAGTTCTACCCTGGGGGCTCAAGAGACCCAGTACTTC
CDR3 protein: CASSSTLGAQETQYF

V gene: TRBV19
clone size: .
D gene: TRBD1
CDR3 length: 16
J gene: TRBJ2-7
CDR3 DNA: TGTGCCAGTAGTCCCCCCTGGACAGGGTATACCTACGAGCAGTACTTC
CDR3 protein: CASSPPWTGYTYEQYF

V gene: TRBV19
clone size: .
D gene: .
CDR3 length: 13
J gene: TRBJ2-2
CDR3 DNA: TGTGCCAGTAGATCTCGACTGGCCGGGGAGCTGTTTTTT
CDR3 protein: CASRSRLAGELFF

V gene: TRBV21-1
clone size: .
D gene: .
CDR3 length: 19
J gene: TRBJ1-1
CDR3 DNA: TGTGCCAGCAGCAAAAGGCGTAAATGGTATTGGGACAGAGGGACTGAAGCTTTCTTT
CDR3 protein: CASSKRRKWYWDRGTEAFF

V gene: TRBV7-3
clone size: once
D gene: .
CDR3 length: 16
J gene: TRBJ1-4
CDR3 DNA: TGTGCCAGCAGCTCCTTTGGGAGAGCAACTAATGAAAAACTGTTTTTT
CDR3 protein: CASSSFGRATNEKLFF

V gene: TRBV18
clone size: few
D gene: .
CDR3 length: 15
J gene: TRBJ2-7
CDR3 DNA: TGTGCCAGCTCACTCACACCGGGTCCCGAGGGCGAGCAGTACTTC
CDR3 protein: CASSLTPGPEGEQYF

V gene: TRBV18
clone size: .
D gene: .
CDR3 length: 15
J gene: TRBJ2-7
CDR3 DNA: TGTGCCAGCTCACCACTGGGACTCGACTCCTACGAGCAGTACTTC
CDR3 protein: CASSPLGLDSYEQYF

V gene: TRBV28
clone size: .
D gene: .
CDR3 length: 20
J gene: TRBJ1-1
CDR3 DNA: TGTGCCAGCGGGGTCGGCGGTCGGCTTCTAATCCCGAGGGTGGCCACTGAAGCTTTCTTT
CDR3 protein: CASGVGGRLLIPRVATEAFF

V gene: TRBV7-7
clone size: once
D gene: .
CDR3 length: 12
J gene: TRBJ2-1
CDR3 DNA: TGTGCCAGCAGCCCCTCAACGGGGGAGCAGTTCTTC
CDR3 protein: CASSPSTGEQFF

V gene: TRBV6-1
clone size: .
D gene: .
CDR3 length: 13
J gene: TRBJ1-1
CDR3 DNA: TGTGCCAGCAGTGAGGACCCTGGACTAGGAGCTTTCTTT
CDR3 protein: CASSEDPGLGAFF

V gene: TRBV28
clone size: .
D gene: .
CDR3 length: 13
J gene: TRBJ1-1
CDR3 DNA: TGTGCCAGCAGTTTAGGCGGCGCGGGGGAAGCTTTCTTT
CDR3 protein: CASSLGGAGEAFF

V gene: TRBV6-1
clone size: .
D gene: .
CDR3 length: 12
J gene: TRBJ2-1
CDR3 DNA: TGTGCCAGCATGGGGGCTAGCAATGAGCAGTTCTTC
CDR3 protein: CASMGASNEQFF

V gene: TRBV5-1
clone size: .
D gene: TRBD2
CDR3 length: 17
J gene: TRBJ2-1
CDR3 DNA: TGCGCCAGCAGCTCTGACGGACTAGCGGGAGGTATTGATGAGCAGTTCTTC
CDR3 protein: CASSSDGLAGGIDEQFF

V gene: TRBV27
clone size: .
D gene: TRBD2
CDR3 length: 17
J gene: TRBJ2-7
CDR3 DNA: TGTGCCACCACCGGCGTGCCGATAGCGGGAGGATTCTACGAGCAGTACTTC
CDR3 protein: CATTGVPIAGGFYEQYF

V gene: TRBV7-2
clone size: .
D gene: .
CDR3 length: 14
J gene: TRBJ1-4
CDR3 DNA: TGTGCCAGCAGTCGCAGGGCTGGCTTTGAAAAACTGTTTTTT
CDR3 protein: CASSRRAGFEKLFF

V gene: TRBV7-3
clone size: few
D gene: .
CDR3 length: 13
J gene: TRBJ1-1
CDR3 DNA: TGTGCCAGCAGCGCAACAGGGAAGACTGAAGCTTTCTTT
CDR3 protein: CASSATGKTEAFF

V gene: TRBV2
clone size: few
D gene: .
CDR3 length: 13
J gene: TRBJ1-5
CDR3 DNA: TGTGCCAGCAATTCAGGGGCGGTTCAGCCCCAGCATTTT
CDR3 protein: CASNSGAVQPQHF

V gene: TRBV7-2
clone size: .
D gene: .
CDR3 length: 13
J gene: TRBJ2-7
CDR3 DNA: TGTGCCAGCAGCTTTAGAGAGGGAGGCGAGCAGTACTTC
CDR3 protein: CASSFREGGEQYF

V gene: TRBV7-8
clone size: .
D gene: .
CDR3 length: 15
J gene: TRBJ1-2
CDR3 DNA: TGTGCCAGCAGCTTAAGGGCAGGGGAGAGCTATGGCTACACCTTC
CDR3 protein: CASSLRAGESYGYTF

V gene: TRBV7-2
clone size: .
D gene: .
CDR3 length: 16
J gene: TRBJ1-1
CDR3 DNA: TGTGCCAGCAGCTCAGCGGCCACGTACCAGAACACTGAAGCTTTCTTT
CDR3 protein: CASSSAATYQNTEAFF

V gene: TRBV2
clone size: .
D gene: .
CDR3 length: 14
J gene: TRBJ1-5
CDR3 DNA: TGTGCCAGCAGCGAGGACATAACCAATCAGCCCCAGCATTTT
CDR3 protein: CASSEDITNQPQHF

V gene: TRBV11-2
clone size: .
D gene: TRBD2
CDR3 length: 14
J gene: TRBJ2-7
CDR3 DNA: TGTGCCAGCAGCCGGGGGGGGGTTCCGTACGAGCAGTACTTC
CDR3 protein: CASSRGGVPYEQYF

V gene: TRBV10-3
clone size: .
D gene: .
CDR3 length: 14
J gene: TRBJ1-5
CDR3 DNA: TGTGCCATCAGAAACGACAGAAGCAATCAGCCCCAGCATTTT
CDR3 protein: CAIRNDRSNQPQHF

V gene: TRBV7-2
clone size: few
D gene: .
CDR3 length: 14
J gene: TRBJ1-6
CDR3 DNA: TGTGCCAGCAGCTTAGAGATCGGGGTCTCACCCCTCCACTTT
CDR3 protein: CASSLEIGVSPLHF

V gene: TRBV25-1
clone size: .
D gene: TRBD1
CDR3 length: 16
J gene: TRBJ2-3
CDR3 DNA: TGTGCCAGCAGTCCCCCTGGGACAGATAGCACAGATACGCAGTATTTT
CDR3 protein: CASSPPGTDSTDTQYF

V gene: TRBV7-9
clone size: few
D gene: .
CDR3 length: 11
J gene: TRBJ2-7
CDR3 DNA: TGTGCCAGCAGCTTACAGGGTGGGCAGTACTTC
CDR3 protein: CASSLQGGQYF

V gene: TRBV5-4
clone size: .
D gene: TRBD2
CDR3 length: 17
J gene: TRBJ2-1
CDR3 DNA: TGTGCCAGCAGCTCGGAACTAGCGGGGCTGACCTACAATGAGCAGTTCTTC
CDR3 protein: CASSSELAGLTYNEQFF

V gene: TRBV6-1
clone size: .
D gene: .
CDR3 length: 13
J gene: TRBJ2-2
CDR3 DNA: TGTGCCAGCAGAGAACAGAACACCGGGGAGCTGTTTTTT
CDR3 protein: CASREQNTGELFF

V gene: TRBV19
clone size: few
D gene: TRBD1
CDR3 length: 13
J gene: TRBJ1-2
CDR3 DNA: TGTGCCAGTAGTGCCGACAGGGGCTCGGGCTACACCTTC
CDR3 protein: CASSADRGSGYTF

V gene: TRBV19
clone size: .
D gene: .
CDR3 length: 16
J gene: TRBJ1-6
CDR3 DNA: TGTGCCAGTAGTATAACAGGGAGCTCCTATAATTCACCCCTCCACTTT
CDR3 protein: CASSITGSSYNSPLHF

V gene: TRBV9
clone size: once
D gene: TRBD2
CDR3 length: 15
J gene: TRBJ2-3
CDR3 DNA: TGTGCCAGCACCCTCTTGGGGGGGAGCACAGATACGCAGTATTTT
CDR3 protein: CASTLLGGSTDTQYF

V gene: TRBV4-1
clone size: .
D gene: TRBD2
CDR3 length: 16
J gene: TRBJ2-1
CDR3 DNA: TGCGCCAGCAGCCGGGGAGCTAGCGGGAGCTACAATGAGCAGTTCTTC
CDR3 protein: CASSRGASGSYNEQFF

V gene: TRBV15
clone size: .
D gene: TRBD1
CDR3 length: 15
J gene: TRBJ2-1
CDR3 DNA: TGTGCCACCAGCAGAGACCGGGACAGGGACCATGAGCAGTTCTTC
CDR3 protein: CATSRDRDRDHEQFF

V gene: TRBV7-3
clone size: few
D gene: TRBD2
CDR3 length: 14
J gene: TRBJ2-5
CDR3 DNA: TGTGCCAGCAGCTTAGCGGGGGGCCGGGAGACCCAGTACTTC
CDR3 protein: CASSLAGGRETQYF

V gene: TRBV19
clone size: .
D gene: .
CDR3 length: 12
J gene: TRBJ1-1
CDR3 DNA: TGTGCCAGTAGTTACTCGAACACTGAAGCTTTCTTT
CDR3 protein: CASSYSNTEAFF

V gene: TRBV4-3
clone size: .
D gene: .
CDR3 length: 16
J gene: TRBJ1-2
CDR3 DNA: TGCGCCAGTGGATTCGACCGGAGCCGAGTTAACTATGGCTACACCTTC
CDR3 protein: CASGFDRSRVNYGYTF

V gene: TRBV28
clone size: .
D gene: TRBD2
CDR3 length: 16
J gene: TRBJ2-7
CDR3 DNA: TGTGCCAGCAGCTCCCCCCGAAGCGGGATCTCCTACGAGCAGTACTTC
CDR3 protein: CASSSPRSGISYEQYF

V gene: TRBV18
clone size: .
D gene: TRBD1
CDR3 length: 15
J gene: TRBJ1-1
CDR3 DNA: TGTGCCAGCTCACCTCAGGGGGCTATGAACACTGAAGCTTTCTTT
CDR3 protein: CASSPQGAMNTEAFF

V gene: TRBV6-6
clone size: .
D gene: TRBD2
CDR3 length: 16
J gene: TRBJ2-7
CDR3 DNA: TGTGCCAGCAGTCAAACCTTCGGGGGGGTCTCCTACGAGCAGTACTTC
CDR3 protein: CASSQTFGGVSYEQYF

V gene: TRBV4-2
clone size: .
D gene: .
CDR3 length: 16
J gene: TRBJ1-5
CDR3 DNA: TGTGCCAGCAGCCAAGAGGTGGCGGGGAAGGGACAGCCCCAGCATTTT
CDR3 protein: CASSQEVAGKGQPQHF

V gene: TRBV27
clone size: .
D gene: .
CDR3 length: 16
J gene: TRBJ1-5
CDR3 DNA: TGTGCCAGCAGTTTAAGTGGCAGGGGTAGCAATCAGCCCCAGCATTTT
CDR3 protein: CASSLSGRGSNQPQHF

V gene: TRBV7-9
clone size: .
D gene: .
CDR3 length: 14
J gene: TRBJ1-1
CDR3 DNA: TGTGCCAGCAGCTTAGTGCATTTGAGATCTGAAGCTTTCTTT
CDR3 protein: CASSLVHLRSEAFF

V gene: TRBV5-6
clone size: few
D gene: .
CDR3 length: 15
J gene: TRBJ1-5
CDR3 DNA: TGTGCCAGCAGCTGGTATTCCTTGTCAGGACAGCCCCAGCATTTT
CDR3 protein: CASSWYSLSGQPQHF

V gene: TRBV5-1
clone size: .
D gene: .
CDR3 length: 13
J gene: TRBJ1-4
CDR3 DNA: TGCGCCAGCAGCTTGGCGGAGGCGGGAAAACTGTTTTTT
CDR3 protein: CASSLAEAGKLFF

V gene: TRBV7-2
clone size: .
D gene: TRBD1
CDR3 length: 15
J gene: TRBJ2-7
CDR3 DNA: TGTGCCAGCAGCTTAATCACGGGGACAGCCTACGAGCAGTACTTC
CDR3 protein: CASSLITGTAYEQYF

V gene: TRBV10-1
clone size: .
D gene: .
CDR3 length: 12
J gene: TRBJ2-7
CDR3 DNA: TGCGCCAGCAGTGACAGGGGCAGCGAGCAGTACTTC
CDR3 protein: CASSDRGSEQYF

V gene: TRBV28
clone size: .
D gene: TRBD2
CDR3 length: 16
J gene: TRBJ2-2
CDR3 DNA: TGTGCCAGCAGTTCCCCTTCGAGCGGGAGGGCCGGGGAGCTGTTTTTT
CDR3 protein: CASSSPSSGRAGELFF

V gene: TRBV9
clone size: .
D gene: TRBD1
CDR3 length: 14
J gene: TRBJ1-2
CDR3 DNA: TGTGCCAGCAGCCAGACAGGGTCTAACTATGGCTACACCTTC
CDR3 protein: CASSQTGSNYGYTF

V gene: TRBV7-2
clone size: .
D gene: .
CDR3 length: 16
J gene: TRBJ1-5
CDR3 DNA: TGTGCCAGCAGCTCGCGCTGGGCGAATAGCAATCAGCCCCAGCATTTT
CDR3 protein: CASSSRWANSNQPQHF

V gene: TRBV4-2
clone size: once
D gene: TRBD1
CDR3 length: 14
J gene: TRBJ1-2
CDR3 DNA: TGTGCCAGCAGCCAAGAGGGACAGGGCCGGGGCTACACCTTC
CDR3 protein: CASSQEGQGRGYTF

V gene: TRBV28
clone size: .
D gene: .
CDR3 length: 12
J gene: TRBJ2-7
CDR3 DNA: TGTGCCAGCAACGGGTGGTTGTACGAGCAGTACTTC
CDR3 protein: CASNGWLYEQYF

V gene: TRBV29-1
clone size: .
D gene: TRBD2
CDR3 length: 16
J gene: TRBJ2-7
CDR3 DNA: TGCAGCGTTGCCGGGCTAGCGGGGTACAACTCCTACGAGCAGTACTTC
CDR3 protein: CSVAGLAGYNSYEQYF

V gene: TRBV5-4
clone size: few
D gene: TRBD1
CDR3 length: 14
J gene: TRBJ2-7
CDR3 DNA: TGTGCCAGCAGCAGGGACAGTTCCTCCTACGAGCAGTACTTC
CDR3 protein: CASSRDSSSYEQYF

V gene: TRBV28
clone size: .
D gene: .
CDR3 length: 13
J gene: TRBJ2-5
CDR3 DNA: TGTGCCAGCGTCCGGGGAGGGGGGGAGACCCAGTACTTC
CDR3 protein: CASVRGGGETQYF

V gene: TRBV5-1
clone size: .
D gene: .
CDR3 length: 15
J gene: TRBJ1-2
CDR3 DNA: TGCGCCAGCAGCTTGGCCGAGAAGTGGGGGGGCGGCTACACCTTC
CDR3 protein: CASSLAEKWGGGYTF

V gene: TRBV27
clone size: .
D gene: .
CDR3 length: 13
J gene: TRBJ1-1
CDR3 DNA: TGTGCCAGCAGTTTACAGGGTGGAGCTGAAGCTTTCTTT
CDR3 protein: CASSLQGGAEAFF